Presented here are 11 T cell receptor beta chains from one specimen sequenced in a study of technical replicates of blood from four donors. Clones were sequenced by immunoSEQ multiplex PCR, and TCRdb holds only the in-frame ones, with some missing. The table includes 55,000 to 60,000 clones, 93% detected once. Sequenced material: PBMCs. Receptors originate from a human donor in good health. Some clones in this sample may be carry-over from other donors' samples.

The sample holds a few counts of this clone. V is TRBV6-5 and J is TRBJ2-1; unclear D gene. The CDR3 is 13 residues long. CDR1 and CDR2 from the germline V gene are MNHEY and SVGAGI. Between the trimmed V and J ends, which lost 8 bases and 4 bases, there was a span of 12 bases. This chain's CDR3 is CASGTAIYNEQFF. CDR3 nucleotide sequence: TGTGCCAGCGGTACAGCCATATACAATGAGCAGTTCTTC.

This clone was recorded once. CDR3 region: CASSNRLAPYNEQFF. CDR3 bases: TGTGCCAGCAGCAACCGACTAGCACCTTACAATGAGCAGTTCTTC. The genes are TRBV7-8 and TRBJ2-1, with 7 bases fitting TRBD2. CDR1 SGHVS and CDR2 FQNEAQ come from the germline V gene. V was clipped by 5 bases and J by 4 bases; unmatched bases: 8. This CDR3 has 15 amino acids.

The V gene is TRBV6-6, the J gene TRBJ2-3, with TRBD2 matching over 9 bases. Germline-derived CDR1 and CDR2 are MNHNY and SVGAGI (reference sequence). With 6 bases clipped from V and 3 bases from J, the junction kept 4 bases outside the gene matches. This CDR3 region has 14 residues. This CDR3 reads CASRASGGTDTQYF. Written as DNA, the CDR3 is TGTGCCAGCAGGGCGAGCGGGGGGACAGATACGCAGTATTTT.

The chain combines TRBV6-4 with TRBJ1-2; D perhaps matches TRBD1 (5 bases). Germline V gene sequence: CDR1 MRHNA, CDR2 SNTAGT. This CDR3 is 14 amino acids long. V lost 9 bases and J 4 bases, leaving 18 bases between the germline ends. CDR3 sequence: CARATDTTAYGYTF. CDR3 DNA sequence: TGTGCCAGGGCAACGGACACCACTGCCTATGGCTACACCTTC.

The V call is TRBV30, the J call TRBJ2-3; 10 bases match TRBD1. Losses at the gene ends were 2 bases for V and 6 bases for J; bases not matched to a gene: 8. CDR1 is GTSNPN and CDR2 is SVGIG in the germline V gene (reference sequence). CDR3 size: 15 residues. The CDR3 DNA sequence: TGTGCCTGGAGTAGACAGGGGGCGGCTTTGGATACGCAGTATTTT. Its translation is CAWSRQGAALDTQYF.

The chain is built from TRBV7-6 and TRBJ1-1, with unresolved D. V gave up 0 bases and J gave up 4 bases, with 6 bases separating them. Germline V gene lookup returns CDR1 SGHVS and CDR2 FNYEAQ. This CDR3 region has 13 residues. The CDR3, as DNA: TGTGCCAGCAGCTTAGCCCAGGCCACTGAAGCTTTCTTT. Encoded protein: CASSLAQATEAFF. The full variable domain, in which reference TRBV7-6 and TRBJ1-1 provide the parts outside the CDR3, is GAGVSQSPRYKVTKRGQDVALRCDPISGHVSLYWYRQALGQGPEFLTYFNYEAQQDKSGLPNDRFSAERPEGSISTLTIQRTEQRDSAMYRCASSLAQATEAFFGQGTRLTVV.

V gene TRBV11-2 combines with J gene TRBJ2-3, with 8 bases identical to TRBD2. Germline assignment: CDR1 SGHAT and CDR2 FQNNGV. The CDR3 is 16 amino acids. Trimming removed 5 bases from V and 0 bases from J; junction bases left unmatched: 7. In DNA, the CDR3 is TGTGCCAGCAGCCCCGGGACTAGGGGAAGCACAGATACGCAGTATTTT. Translating gives CASSPGTRGSTDTQYF.

The chain joins TRBV6-6 to TRBJ1-5, with D perhaps TRBD1 (5 bases). Per the germline V gene, CDR1 is MNHNY and CDR2 is SVGAGI (reference sequence). This CDR3 region has 14 residues. Trimming cost V 0 bases and J 7 bases, with 10 bases left between them. CDR3 protein: CASSYSEGPQPQHF. The CDR3 DNA sequence: TGTGCCAGCAGTTACTCGGAGGGGCCACAGCCCCAGCATTTT.

The chain joins TRBV9 to TRBJ1-6; D is ambiguous. The germline CDR1 and CDR2 sequences are SGDLS and YYNGEE. With 1 base removed from V and 10 bases from J, the gap between germline ends came to 12 bases. The CDR3 covers 14 residues. The CDR3 nucleotides are TGTGCCAGCAGCGTACTAGAAACCAGATCACCCCTCCACTTT. Its protein product is CASSVLETRSPLHF.

This chain uses TRBV5-1 with TRBJ2-5, with 9 bases that match TRBD2. Trimming took 2 bases from V and 2 from J; bases not matched to a gene: 4. CDR1 is SGHRS and CDR2 is YFSETQ in the germline V gene. This CDR3 region has 15 residues. CDR3 coding DNA: TGCGCCAGCAGCTTTAGCGGGGGCCCGCAAGAGACCCAGTACTTC. It codes for CASSFSGGPQETQYF.

The count of this clone is one. The V and J genes are TRBV5-6 and TRBJ2-3; no clear D gene. Germline loops: CDR1 SGHDT, CDR2 YYEEEE. The V gene lost 4 bases and the J gene lost 2 bases, with 5 bases spanning the gap. The CDR3 runs 12 residues. CDR3 sequence: CASSASTDTQYF. The CDR3 DNA is TGTGCCAGCAGCGCGTCCACAGATACGCAGTATTTT. Filled out from reference TRBV5-6 and TRBJ2-3, the complete variable domain reads DAGVTQSPTHLIKTRGQQVTLRCSPKSGHDTVSWYQQALGQGPQFIFQYYEEEERQRGNFPDRFSGHQFPNYSSELNVNALLLGDSALYLCASSASTDTQYFGPGTRLTVL.